Presented here are 12 T cell receptor beta chains from one specimen sequenced in a study of control samples from healthy donors and cancer patients. This table comes from immunoSEQ multiplex PCR, and its TCRdb copy is limited to in-frame clones, with some not included. The repertoire includes approximately 130,000 clones, roughly 89% of them detected once, and over 10% sits in the top ten. Sequenced: blood. These receptors were taken from a man aged 25 to 40 in good health.

V gene TRBV25-1 combines with J gene TRBJ1-2; 8 bases are shared with TRBD1. The CDR3 is 14 residues long. The J segment lost 1 base and the V segment lost 5 bases, leaving 3 bases of the junction unmatched. In germline, CDR1 is MGHDK, CDR2 SYGVNS. The CDR3 nucleotides read TGTGCCAGCAGTACAGGACAGGGTAACTATGGCTACACCTTC. This translates into CASSTGQGNYGYTF.

The V gene is TRBV15, the J gene TRBJ1-1; tentatively, D is TRBD1 (6 bases). The CDR3 sequence is 17 residues long. Germline loops: CDR1 LNHNV, CDR2 YYDKDF (reference sequence). The V gene lost 0 bases and the J gene lost 4 bases, with 18 bases spanning the gap. CDR3 DNA: TGTGCCACCAGCAGAGAACCTCAGGGGTCTGGAGCCACTGAAGCTTTCTTT. This gives the protein CATSREPQGSGATEAFF.

The gene calls are TRBV11-3 and TRBJ1-2; D is possibly TRBD1 (5 bases). Trimming cost V 1 base and J 7 bases, with 10 bases left between them. The CDR3 is 13 amino acids. CDR1 is SGHNT, CDR2 YENEEA, per germline. The CDR3 DNA reads TGTGCCAGCAGCTTAGCGCCGGGGACTGGCTACACCTTC. Amino acids: CASSLAPGTGYTF. Based on the CDR3 plus reference TRBV11-3 and TRBJ1-2, the full variable domain is EAGVVQSPRYKIIEKKQPVAFWCNPISGHNTLYWYLQNLGQGPELLIRYENEEAVDDSQLPKDRFSAERLKGVDSTLKIQPAELGDSAVYLCASSLAPGTGYTFGSGTRLTVV.

The table lists this clone with a count of one. This sequence joins TRBV9 and TRBJ1-6; the match to TRBD1 covers 7 bases. V trimming: 5 bases; J trimming: 9 bases; junction bases outside the gene matches: 8. The CDR3 sequence is 14 residues long. The V gene's germline CDR1 is SGDLS and CDR2 YYNGEE. The chain's CDR3 is CASRGTEVFSPLHF. The CDR3 coding sequence is TGTGCCAGCAGGGGGACAGAAGTATTTTCACCCCTCCACTTT.

The V and J genes are TRBV5-1 and TRBJ2-3; 7 bases line up with TRBD2. V was pared by 2 bases and J by 2 bases, with 8 bases of the junction left unmatched. This CDR3 comprises 16 residues. The germline V gene encodes CDR1 SGHRS and CDR2 YFSETQ. CDR3 sequence reads: CASSFGSSGLTDTQYF. In DNA, the CDR3 is TGCGCCAGCAGCTTTGGGTCTAGCGGCCTCACAGATACGCAGTATTTT.

This rearrangement joins TRBV24-1 to TRBJ2-3; D possibly corresponds to TRBD1 (6 bases). Per germline, CDR1 KGHDR and CDR2 SFDVKD. This CDR3 has 13 residues. V was pared by 9 bases and J by 15 bases, with 24 bases between. CDR3 residues: CATVSGASGHTYF. The CDR3 DNA follows: TGTGCCACCGTTTCCGGAGCTTCGGGACACACCTATTTT.

This clone was observed once. The sample contains more than one DNA sequence encoding this CDR3. This rearrangement joins TRBV19 to TRBJ2-3, with a tentative D call TRBD2 (5 bases). V was shortened by 1 base and J by 6 bases, with 5 bases between the two germline ends. The CDR3 sequence is 12 residues long. CDR1 LNHDA and CDR2 SQIVND come from the germline V gene (reference sequence). The CDR3 is CASSIGGDTQYF. The DNA of the CDR3 is TGTGCCAGTAGTATAGGAGGGGATACGCAGTATTTT.

The chain couples TRBV28 to TRBJ1-5; D unresolved. CDR3 length: 17 residues. The V gene's germline CDR1 is MDHEN and CDR2 SYDVKM. V was cut by 8 bases and J by 8 bases, with 28 bases left in between. CDR3: CASLLQRGPTDKKPQHF. The CDR3 DNA reads TGTGCCAGCCTACTACAAAGAGGGCCCACTGACAAGAAGCCCCAGCATTTT.

The J gene is TRBJ2-5, the V gene TRBV4-1, with a possible D match to TRBD1 (6 bases). CDR1 is MGHRA and CDR2 is YSYEKL in the germline V gene. This CDR3 contains 15 residues. V shed 0 bases and J shed 1 base, with 9 bases lying between them. CDR3 in amino acids: CASSQDRGPQETQYF. CDR3 nucleotides: TGCGCCAGCAGCCAAGACAGGGGCCCCCAAGAGACCCAGTACTTC.

In regard to this clone: A far more abundant clone sits one base away, making this likely a read error. The sample carries other DNA sequences with the same CDR3. The chain combines TRBV2 with TRBJ1-1; possible D gene TRBD1, 5 bases. CDR1 is SNHLY, CDR2 FYNNEI, per germline. CDR3 length equals 15 residues. The V end was cut by 2 bases, the J end by 0 bases, with 10 bases between. In nucleotides, the CDR3 is TGTGCCAGCAGTGAATTGGGGGGGATGAACACTGAAGCTTTCTTT. Amino acids: CASSELGGMNTEAFF.

This clone has just one count. The V and J genes are TRBV6-2 or TRBV6-3 and TRBJ2-7, with D maybe TRBD1 (6 bases). CDR1 is MNHEY and CDR2 is SVGEGT in the germline V gene. V was cut by 4 bases and J by 4 bases, with 8 bases left in between. This CDR3 contains 12 residues. The CDR3 sequence is CASSSQGYEQYV. DNA of the CDR3: TGTGCCAGCAGTTCTCAGGGGTACGAGCAGTACGTC.

The rearrangement links TRBV28 to TRBJ1-6; the D gene is possibly TRBD1 (5 bases). V lost 7 bases to trimming and J lost 7 bases, with 17 bases between them. This CDR3 has 15 residues. Germline CDR1 and CDR2: MDHEN and SYDVKM. DNA for the CDR3: TGTGCCAGCACCTCTCCCGGGACGGGGAATTCACCCCTCCACTTT. Its translation is CASTSPGTGNSPLHF.